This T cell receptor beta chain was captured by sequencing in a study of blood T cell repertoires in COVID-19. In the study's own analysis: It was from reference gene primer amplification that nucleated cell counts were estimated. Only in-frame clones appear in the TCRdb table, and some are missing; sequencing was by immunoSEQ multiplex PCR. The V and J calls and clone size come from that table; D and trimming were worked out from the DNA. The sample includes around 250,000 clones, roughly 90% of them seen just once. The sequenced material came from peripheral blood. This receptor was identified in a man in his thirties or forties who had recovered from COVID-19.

The CDR3 loop is CSVEDWTGSTYEQYF. The CDR3 coding sequence is TGCAGCGTTGAAGATTGGACAGGGTCAACCTACGAGCAGTACTTC. The V gene is TRBV29-1, the J gene TRBJ2-7, with 8 nucleotides matching TRBD1. V was clipped by 0 bases and J by 2 bases; unmatched bases: 6. The CDR3 length is 15 residues. The V gene's germline CDR1 is SQVTM and CDR2 ANQGSEA.